Listed here is a single TCR beta chain. These data are taken from a study of blood T cell repertoires in COVID-19. Whole-study context: PBMCs, B-cell-depleted T cells, or T cells provided the cDNA or gDNA that made up the material.

V was trimmed by 7 bases and J by 0 bases, leaving 18 bases between them. Germline values: CDR1 LNHDA, CDR2 SQIVND (reference sequence). The CDR3 has 16 amino acids. In the authors' methods: Nucleated cell counts were estimated from reference gene primer amplification. Assay: immunoSEQ multiplex PCR; the TCRdb copy retains only in-frame clones and omits some. The DNA was the basis for D and trimming; V, J and clone size are from that table. The sample contains 200,000 to 250,000 clones, over 75% of which appear only once. Cohort allocation depended upon clinical history that participants reported. This clonotype was obtained from a man aged 25-40 years with acute COVID-19. The rearrangement joins TRBV19 to TRBJ1-1; weak D call: TRBD1 (6 bases). The specimen sequenced was PBMCs or T cells enriched from blood (not recorded which). The CDR3 spells CASIMGVPGVNTEAFF. CDR3 in DNA: TGTGCCAGTATCATGGGGGTGCCAGGGGTGAACACTGAAGCTTTCTTT.